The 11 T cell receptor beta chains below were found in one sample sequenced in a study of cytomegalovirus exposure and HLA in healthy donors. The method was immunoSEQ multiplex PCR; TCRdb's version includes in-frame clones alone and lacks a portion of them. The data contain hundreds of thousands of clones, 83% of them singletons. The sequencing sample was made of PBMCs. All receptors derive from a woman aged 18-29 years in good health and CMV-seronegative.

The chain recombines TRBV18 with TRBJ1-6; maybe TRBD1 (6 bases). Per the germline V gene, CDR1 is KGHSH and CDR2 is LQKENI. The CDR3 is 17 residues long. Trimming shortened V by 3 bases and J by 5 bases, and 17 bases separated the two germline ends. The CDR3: CASSPLGPPGDNSPLHF. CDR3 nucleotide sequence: TGTGCCAGCTCACCGCTCGGCCCTCCAGGGGATAATTCACCCCTCCACTTT.

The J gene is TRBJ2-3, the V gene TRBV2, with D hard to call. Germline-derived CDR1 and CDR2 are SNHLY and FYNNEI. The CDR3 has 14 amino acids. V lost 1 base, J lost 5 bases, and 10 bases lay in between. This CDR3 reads CASSEEIHGDTQYF. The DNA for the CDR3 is TGTGCCAGCAGTGAAGAAATCCACGGAGATACGCAGTATTTT.

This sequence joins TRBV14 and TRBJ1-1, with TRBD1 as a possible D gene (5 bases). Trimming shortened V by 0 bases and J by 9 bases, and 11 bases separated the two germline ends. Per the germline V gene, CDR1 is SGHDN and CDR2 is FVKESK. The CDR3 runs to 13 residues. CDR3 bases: TGTGCCAGCAGCCAAGAGGGCAGGGTGAAAGCTTTCTTT. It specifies CASSQEGRVKAFF.

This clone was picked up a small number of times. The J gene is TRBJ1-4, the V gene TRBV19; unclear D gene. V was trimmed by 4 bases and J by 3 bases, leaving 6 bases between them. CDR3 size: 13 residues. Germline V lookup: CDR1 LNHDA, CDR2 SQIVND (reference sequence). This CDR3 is CASSTGSNEKLFF. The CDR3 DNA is TGTGCCAGTAGTACCGGGTCTAATGAAAAACTGTTTTTT.

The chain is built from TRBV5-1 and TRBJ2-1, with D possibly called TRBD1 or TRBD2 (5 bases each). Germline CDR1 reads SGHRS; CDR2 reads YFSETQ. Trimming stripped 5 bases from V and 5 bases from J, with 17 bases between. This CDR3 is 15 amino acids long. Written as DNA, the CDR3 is TGCGCCAGCAGTCCTGAGGGGCAGTCTCACAATGAGCAGTTCTTC. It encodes CASSPEGQSHNEQFF.

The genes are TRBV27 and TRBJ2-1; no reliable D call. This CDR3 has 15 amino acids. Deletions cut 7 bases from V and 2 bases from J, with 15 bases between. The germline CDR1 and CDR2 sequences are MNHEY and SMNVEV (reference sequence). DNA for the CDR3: TGTGCCAGCATCCAAACCCTAGAACCCTACAATGAGCAGTTCTTC. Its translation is CASIQTLEPYNEQFF.

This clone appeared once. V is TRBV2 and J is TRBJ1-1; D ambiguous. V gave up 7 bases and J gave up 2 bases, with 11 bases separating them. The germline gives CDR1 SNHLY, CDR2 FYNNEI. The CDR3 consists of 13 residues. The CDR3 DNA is TGTGCCAGCAATCAGATTTTTAACACTGAAGCTTTCTTT. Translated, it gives CASNQIFNTEAFF.

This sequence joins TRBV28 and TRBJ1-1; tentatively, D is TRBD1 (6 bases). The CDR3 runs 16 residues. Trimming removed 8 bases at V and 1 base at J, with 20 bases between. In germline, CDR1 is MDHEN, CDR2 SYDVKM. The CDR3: CASAALSGTQNTEAFF. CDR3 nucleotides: TGTGCCAGCGCCGCCCTCTCCGGGACACAGAACACTGAAGCTTTCTTT.

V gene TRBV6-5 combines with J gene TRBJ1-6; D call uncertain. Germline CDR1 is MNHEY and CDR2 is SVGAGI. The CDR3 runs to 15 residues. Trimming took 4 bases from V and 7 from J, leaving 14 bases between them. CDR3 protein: CASSSAYLTNSPLHF. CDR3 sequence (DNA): TGTGCCAGCAGTTCGGCCTATCTAACAAATTCACCCCTCCACTTT.

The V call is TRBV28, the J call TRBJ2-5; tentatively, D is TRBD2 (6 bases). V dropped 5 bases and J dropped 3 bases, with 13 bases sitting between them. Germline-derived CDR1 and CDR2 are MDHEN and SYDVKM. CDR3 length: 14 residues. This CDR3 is CASSSPGEKETQYF. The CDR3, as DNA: TGTGCCAGCAGTAGCCCGGGGGAAAAAGAGACCCAGTACTTC.

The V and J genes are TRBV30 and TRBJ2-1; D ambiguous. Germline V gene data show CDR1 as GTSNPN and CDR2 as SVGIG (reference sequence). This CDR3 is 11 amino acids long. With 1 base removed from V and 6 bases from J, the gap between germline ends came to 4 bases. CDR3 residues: CAWSATNEQFF. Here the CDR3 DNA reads TGTGCCTGGAGTGCAACCAATGAGCAGTTCTTC.